This T cell receptor beta chain was found in a study of control samples from healthy donors and cancer patients (dated by TCRdb to the early 2020s). Taken from the germline V gene (reference sequence), the CDR1 and CDR2 loops are GTSNPN and SVGIG. The cysteine opens and the phenylalanine closes a CDR3 of 15 amino acids. Of the read, only the CDR3 DNA is kept; its 45 bases are in frame from base 1. Deletion took 0 bases off V and 7 bases off J, with a span of 13 bases between the germline ends. As regards this clone: The antigen it recognizes is unknown. Base qualities are not provided; no much larger clone lies one nucleotide away.

Library preparation used the immunoSEQ multiplex PCR assay. Entries here come from immuneACCESS through TCRdb and include only in-frame sequences with V and J called. Some clones fail to appear in such tables; in the studies checked, an unresolved V gene covers under half of the shortfall, and the cause of the remainder is unknown. The sample records some 120,000 clones, over 85% of which are singletons. The ten largest clonotypes hold about 4% of the sample. The clonotype was recovered from a man aged 25-45 years in good health. The sequenced material came from blood. The rearranged chain carries TRBV30 and TRBJ1-6; confidence is insufficient to name the D gene. The DNA sequence is given as TGTGCCTGGAGTGTACTTGGGGAACCGAATTCACCCCTCCACTTT. Translated, this is CAWSVLGEPNSPLHF.